The T cell receptor beta chain described here comes from a study of T cells in Graves' hyperthyroidism and ophthalmopathy. Comments on this clonotype: Its specificity is unknown. At one end, the junction sequence differs from germline, possibly due to a read error.

Amplified TCR beta CDR3 regions derived from RNA transcripts. TCR CDR3 regions were first amplified by RT-PCR with HTBI primers. TCRdb analysed the multiplex PCR reads with MiXCR anew, one entry per CDR3 protein. The sample carries about 350,000 distinct CDR3 sequences, over 11% recorded once. It was approximately 9.7 ml of fresh peripheral blood that supplied the PBMCs. Regarding the study as a whole: Most thyroid clonotypes expanded above 0.001 appeared in blood too.

There are 15 residues in the CDR3. Germline CDR1 MNHNS, CDR2 SASEGT. The TCR originated in a woman aged 30 to 39 with Graves' hyperthyroidism. The sequencing sample was made of blood. V and J are TRBV6-1 and TRBJ2-5; 9 bases are shared with TRBD1. CDR3 sequence (DNA): TGTGCCAGCAGTGTCGGGACAGGGTTAGGGGAGACCGAGTACTTC. Its translation: CASSVGTGLGETEYF.